The source of this T cell receptor (beta chain) is a study of CD4 T cells in relation to SARS-CoV-2 and coronaviruses. Study context: PBMCs were cultured with antigen for 10 days before TCR beta sequencing.

Measured with immunoSEQ multiplex PCR; TCRdb has only the in-frame clones, and not every one. Of about 36,000 clones in the sample, roughly 80% were seen once. As for this clone: Its target is unknown.

The V gene's germline CDR1 is SGHTA and CDR2 FQGNSA. V shed 5 bases and J 4 bases; nucleotides not matched to a gene: 8. The CDR3 spans 15 residues. This receptor was obtained from an adult with COVID-19. The sample taken for sequencing was naive CD4+ T cells from PBMCs, cultured in vitro. Indicated subset: naive CD4+ T cells isolated by negative enrichment. The V and J genes are TRBV7-2 and TRBJ2-1; 7 bases are shared with TRBD1. The CDR3 nucleotides read TGTGCCAGCAGCGGCAGGGGGAAGGGATACAATGAGCAGTTCTTC. It specifies CASSGRGKGYNEQFF.